One sample yielded the 10 T cell receptor beta chains listed below, sequenced in a study of lymphopenia after photon versus proton radiotherapy. Sequencing used immunoSEQ multiplex PCR; TCRdb keeps in-frame clones, though not all of them. The table lists 35,000 to 45,000 clones, about four fifths of them singletons. The sequencing here drew on peripheral blood, taken from a patient treated with proton-based radiotherapy. Receptors were obtained from a woman aged 70-85 years with pancreatic cancer.

The rearrangement joins TRBV28 to TRBJ2-7, with D hard to call. Trimming stripped 8 bases from V and 3 bases from J, with 14 bases between. Germline V gene lookup returns CDR1 MDHEN and CDR2 SYDVKM. The CDR3 spans 13 residues. In nucleotides, the CDR3 is TGTGCCAGCGGGCCCCCCCGGTTCTACGAGCAGTACTTC. It codes for CASGPPRFYEQYF. Variable domain in full (rest from reference TRBV28 and TRBJ2-7): DVKVTQSSRYLVKRTGEKVFLECVQDMDHENMFWYRQDPGLGLRLIYFSYDVKMKEKGDIPEGYSVSREKKERFSLILESASTNQTSMYLCASGPPRFYEQYFGPGTRLTVT.

This rearrangement joins TRBV30 to TRBJ2-1; 9 bases fit TRBD2. Germline CDR1 and CDR2: GTSNPN and SVGIG (reference sequence). This CDR3 spans 14 amino acids. Germline trimming cut 5 bases from V and 4 bases from J; bases unmatched to any gene: 6. The CDR3 here is CAWSRLAAYNEQFF. The CDR3 nucleotides are TGTGCCTGGTCCCGACTAGCGGCTTACAATGAGCAGTTCTTC.

CDR3 DNA: TGTGCCAGCAGCTTAGATCTCCCGAAAACCTACGAGCAGTACTTC. Amino acids: CASSLDLPKTYEQYF. The gene calls are TRBV7-2 and TRBJ2-7; D call uncertain. The CDR3 has 15 residues. Trimming removed 1 base from V and 2 bases from J, with 12 bases in between. The germline gives CDR1 SGHTA, CDR2 FQGNSA.

The rearrangement joins TRBV7-3 to TRBJ2-1; D perhaps matches TRBD2 (8 bases). V lost 5 bases and J lost 5, with 22 bases in between. The CDR3 loop spans 17 amino acids. Germline-derived CDR1 and CDR2 are SGHTA and FQGTGA. The CDR3 DNA is TGTGCCAGCAGCGGAGGGGGCTGGGAACTAGCGGACAATGAGCAGTTCTTC. This encodes CASSGGGWELADNEQFF. Combining the CDR3 with reference TRBV7-3 and TRBJ2-1 gives the whole variable domain GAGVSQTPSNKVTEKGKYVELRCDPISGHTALYWYRQSLGQGPEFLIYFQGTGAADDSGLPNDRFFAVRPEGSVSTLKIQRTERGDSAVYLCASSGGGWELADNEQFFGPGTRLTVL.

This clone has a handful of counts. This chain connects TRBV2 to TRBJ1-2; D unresolved. CDR3 length equals 15 residues. Looked up from germline, CDR1 is SNHLY and CDR2 is FYNNEI. V was cut by 3 bases and J by 4 bases, with 15 bases left in between. The CDR3 coding sequence is TGTGCCAGCAGTGAGGTGGGAGCAGGCAGCTATGGCTACACCTTC. It is translated as CASSEVGAGSYGYTF.

J is TRBJ2-7 and V is TRBV13; 10 bases map to TRBD2. This CDR3 spans 19 amino acids. Unmatched junction bases numbered 13, after V lost 2 bases and J lost 0 bases. Per the germline V gene, CDR1 is PRHDT and CDR2 is FYEKMQ (reference sequence). Here the CDR3 reads CASSLRIDSGRSSSYEQYF. DNA of the CDR3: TGTGCCAGCAGCTTAAGGATAGATAGCGGGAGGTCCAGCTCCTACGAGCAGTACTTC.

The chain employs TRBV5-1 and TRBJ2-7; 10 bases map to TRBD1. From germline, CDR1 is SGHRS and CDR2 YFSETQ. J was trimmed by 5 bases and V by 1 base; bases with no gene match: 3. This CDR3 comprises 14 residues. The CDR3 sequence: CASSLRQGADEQYF. The CDR3 DNA follows: TGCGCCAGCAGCTTGCGACAGGGGGCAGACGAGCAGTACTTC. The full variable domain, with the rest looked up from reference TRBV5-1 and TRBJ2-7, is KAGVTQTPRYLIKTRGQQVTLSCSPISGHRSVSWYQQTPGQGLQFLFEYFSETQRNKGNFPGRFSGRQFSNSRSEMNVSTLELGDSALYLCASSLRQGADEQYFGPGTRLTVT.

The chain employs TRBV5-1 and TRBJ2-3; D remains ambiguous. V was shortened by 2 bases and J by 4 bases, with 8 bases between the two germline ends. CDR3 length equals 13 residues. Germline assignment: CDR1 SGHRS and CDR2 YFSETQ. CDR3: CASSFDVSDTQYF. The DNA for the CDR3 is TGCGCCAGCAGCTTTGATGTCTCAGATACGCAGTATTTT.

This clone was found a few times. The chain carries TRBV7-9 and TRBJ1-5; D gene uncertain. This CDR3 is built from 12 residues. CDR1 is SEHNR, CDR2 FQNEAQ, per germline (reference sequence). Trimming removed 3 bases from V and 5 bases from J, with 5 bases in between. CDR3 amino acids: CASSLVDQPQHF. CDR3 sequence (DNA): TGTGCCAGCAGCTTGGTCGATCAGCCCCAGCATTTT.

This clone showed up just a few times. The V and J genes are TRBV6-1 and TRBJ1-1; 7 bases match TRBD1. Unmatched junction bases numbered 3, after V lost 8 bases and J lost 0 bases. The CDR3 contains 13 residues. Germline V gene sequence: CDR1 MNHNS, CDR2 SASEGT. The CDR3 loop reads CASGGQLNTEAFF. DNA for the CDR3: TGTGCCAGCGGGGGACAGCTGAACACTGAAGCTTTCTTT.